This TCR beta chain was found in a study of CD8+ T cells in alopecia areata. Study-wide results and limits: Possibly because of HLA-related factors, TCR sharing was less clear across patients than in mice. Normal skin's resident alphabeta T cells are also sequenced in scalp samples.

The CDR3 spans 16 residues. The germline CDR1 and CDR2 sequences are GTSNPN and SVGIG (reference sequence). V was pared by 2 bases and J by 0 bases, with 17 bases between. Details on this clone: What it binds is unknown.

Sequencing used cDNA as its template, made by extracting RNA and reverse transcribing it. Sequencing used immunoSEQ multiplex PCR; TCRdb keeps in-frame clones, though not all of them. There are over 150,000 clones in the sample; roughly three fifths occur only once, and 4.5% to 6% lies in the top ten. The gene calls are TRBV30 and TRBJ2-7; D tentatively reads TRBD1 or TRBD2 (6 bases each). Sequencing was done on a sample of CD8+ T cells sorted from blood. The TCR sequence derives from a human donor in good health. In DNA, the CDR3 is TGTGCCTGGAGTCCCGTAGGGGGGTCGAGCTCCTACGAGCAGTACTTC. This encodes CAWSPVGGSSSYEQYF.